The source of this T cell receptor beta chain is a study of immune reconstitution after stem cell transplant in scleroderma. MiXCR, run by TCRdb on the RT-PCR reads, gives a single entry per CDR3 protein. The data contain more than 750 distinct CDR3 sequences, 8% to 9.5% of them seen just once; the ten biggest clones take up 15% to 20%. This clonotype appeared a few times. Germline CDR1 and CDR2: SGDLS and YYNGEE. The V and J ends lost 4 bases and 6 bases, in that order; junction bases with no gene match: 5. The CDR3 covers 14 residues. This sample was taken before or after autologous hematopoietic stem cell transplantation (not recorded which). This chain uses TRBV9 with TRBJ2-7; 12 nucleotides line up with TRBD1. The sequence was collected from a male donor with systemic sclerosis. This CDR3 is CASSPQGQGAEQYF. The DNA for the CDR3 is TGTGCCAGCAGCCCCCAGGGACAGGGGGCCGAGCAGTACTTC.